A single sample gave rise to the 29 T cell receptor beta chains below, sequenced in a study of OX40 agonist ivuxolimab in advanced cancers. The data were produced by immunoSEQ multiplex PCR, yet TCRdb's version contains in-frame clones alone and is incomplete. Of 50,000 or so clones in the sample, more than 70% are singletons; the top ten hold roughly 2.7%. The sequences come from CD4+ or CD8+ T cells sorted from blood, collected in a trial of the OX40 agonist ivuxolimab. The receptors were gathered from an adult with an advanced solid tumor such as melanoma, head and neck, liver or kidney cancer.

CDR3 in DNA: TGTGCCAGCTCACCACTAGGAGGACAGGGTGACGTCCTGACTTTC. This codes for CASSPLGGQGDVLTF. This rearrangement joins TRBV18 to TRBJ2-6; 8 bases agree with TRBD1. CDR3 size: 15 residues. V lost 1 base, J lost 11 bases, and 7 bases stayed unmatched. Germline CDR1 reads KGHSH; CDR2 reads LQKENI.

J is TRBJ2-2 and V is TRBV5-1; 8 nucleotides agree with TRBD1. The length of the CDR3 is 15 residues. Germline V CDR1 and CDR2: SGHRS, YFSETQ. V shed 4 bases, J shed 6 bases, and the junction held 8 bases outside the gene matches. CDR3 residues: CASSTQGAVSGELFF. The CDR3, as DNA: TGCGCCAGCAGCACGCAGGGGGCAGTTTCCGGGGAGCTGTTTTTT. Based on the CDR3 plus reference TRBV5-1 and TRBJ2-2, the full variable domain is KAGVTQTPRYLIKTRGQQVTLSCSPISGHRSVSWYQQTPGQGLQFLFEYFSETQRNKGNFPGRFSGRQFSNSRSEMNVSTLELGDSALYLCASSTQGAVSGELFFGEGSRLTVL.

V usage is TRBV15 and J usage is TRBJ1-5; TRBD1 is a possible D gene (5 bases). V dropped 10 bases and J dropped 0 bases, with 22 bases sitting between them. From germline, CDR1 is LNHNV and CDR2 YYDKDF (reference sequence). This CDR3 spans 17 amino acids. The CDR3 region has the DNA TGTGCCAGGCTGCGGGGGTTGGAGGATCATAGCAATCAGCCCCAGCATTTT. As protein: CARLRGLEDHSNQPQHF. Variable domain in full (rest from reference TRBV15 and TRBJ1-5): DAMVIQNPRYQVTQFGKPVTLSCSQTLNHNVMYWYQQKSSQAPKLLFHYYDKDFNNEADTPDNFQSRRPNTSFCFLDIRSPGLGDTAMYLCARLRGLEDHSNQPQHFGDGTRLSIL.

The chain has TRBV19 and TRBJ1-5, with D hard to call. The CDR3 is 13 amino acids. V was clipped by 9 bases and J by 3 bases, with 12 bases between them. The germline V gene has CDR1 LNHDA and CDR2 SQIVND (reference sequence). For the CDR3, the DNA is TGTGCCAGCATAGGACGGTTCAATCAGCCCCAGCATTTT. Amino acid sequence: CASIGRFNQPQHF.

The chain employs TRBV29-1 and TRBJ1-5; TRBD1 agrees at 7 bases. Germline-derived CDR1 and CDR2 are SQVTM and ANQGSEA. The CDR3 length is 13 residues. The ends lost 6 bases at V and 3 bases at J; junction bases unmatched: 5. CDR3: CSVVTGINQPQHF. For the CDR3, the DNA is TGCAGCGTGGTGACAGGGATCAATCAGCCCCAGCATTTT.

CDR3 in amino acids: CASSLVFVDRGREQYF. DNA for the CDR3: TGTGCCAGCAGCTTAGTGTTTGTCGACAGGGGGCGCGAGCAGTACTTC. The chain carries TRBV7-8 and TRBJ2-7; 10 bases line up with TRBD1. Germline loops: CDR1 SGHVS, CDR2 FQNEAQ. This CDR3 is built from 16 residues. The trim removed 1 base at V and 6 bases at J, leaving 9 bases unmatched.

CDR3 bases: TGTGCCAGCAGGACAGGGTCCTACGAGCAGTACTTC. Translation: CASRTGSYEQYF. V usage is TRBV6-1 and J usage is TRBJ2-7, with 7 bases that match TRBD1. CDR1 MNHNS and CDR2 SASEGT come from the germline V gene. This CDR3 comprises 12 residues. After removal of 6 bases from V and 1 base from J, the junction contained 0 bases not matched to a gene.

The chain is built from TRBV7-3 and TRBJ2-1, with 7 bases identical to TRBD2. Germline lookup yields CDR1 SGHTA and CDR2 FQGTGA. The CDR3 contains 14 residues. Trimming at V came to 0 bases and at J to 7 bases, leaving 3 bases not matched to a gene. CDR3 amino acids: CASSLTAGKNEQFF. The DNA of the CDR3 is TGTGCCAGCAGCTTAACAGCGGGGAAGAATGAGCAGTTCTTC.

This rearrangement joins TRBV6-5 to TRBJ2-1; 11 positions agree with TRBD2. This CDR3 spans 15 amino acids. The V gene's germline CDR1 is MNHEY and CDR2 SVGAGI. J gave up 1 base and V 6 bases, and 2 bases lay outside the gene matches. The CDR3 coding sequence is TGTGCCAGCAGGCGGACTAGCGGGTCCTACAATGAGCAGTTCTTC. Protein sequence: CASRRTSGSYNEQFF.

This chain links TRBV4-3 with TRBJ1-5; weak D call: TRBD1 (5 bases). The V gene lost 4 bases and the J gene lost 2 bases, with 6 bases spanning the gap. Germline V gene sequence: CDR1 LGHNA, CDR2 YSLEER. This CDR3 comprises 13 residues. CDR3 region: CASSPTGNQPQHF. DNA for the CDR3: TGCGCCAGCAGCCCGACAGGCAATCAGCCCCAGCATTTT.

The chain recombines TRBV9 with TRBJ2-5; unclear D gene. This CDR3 spans 15 amino acids. V gave up 0 bases and J gave up 1 base, with 10 bases separating them. CDR1 is SGDLS and CDR2 is YYNGEE in the germline V gene. As DNA, the CDR3 is TGTGCCAGCAGCGTAGGGGTGAGCCCCCAAGAGACCCAGTACTTC. Translating gives CASSVGVSPQETQYF.

V gene TRBV9 combines with J gene TRBJ2-3; D not resolved. Germline V gene lookup returns CDR1 SGDLS and CDR2 YYNGEE. The ends were cut back, 0 bases at V and 4 bases at J, with 9 bases in the middle. The CDR3 has 14 amino acids. The CDR3 is CASSVVGASDTQYF. CDR3 nucleotide sequence: TGTGCCAGCAGCGTAGTTGGCGCTTCAGATACGCAGTATTTT.

V and J are TRBV5-1 and TRBJ1-2, with D unclear. CDR3 length: 13 residues. Per germline, CDR1 SGHRS and CDR2 YFSETQ. V lost 0 bases, J lost 4 bases, and 7 bases lay in between. This CDR3 reads CASSLGGLYGYTF. The CDR3 DNA follows: TGCGCCAGCAGCTTGGGCGGACTCTATGGCTACACCTTC.

This chain links TRBV7-3 with TRBJ1-6; 8 bases map to TRBD1. The length of the CDR3 is 14 residues. Germline CDR1 reads SGHTA; CDR2 reads FQGTGA. The ends lost 4 bases at V and 10 bases at J; junction bases unmatched: 6. The chain's CDR3 is CASSYARGQSPLHF. The DNA for the CDR3 is TGTGCCAGCAGCTATGCCAGGGGGCAATCACCCCTCCACTTT. Using reference TRBV7-3 and TRBJ1-6 for the parts outside the CDR3, the full variable domain is GAGVSQTPSNKVTEKGKYVELRCDPISGHTALYWYRQSLGQGPEFLIYFQGTGAADDSGLPNDRFFAVRPEGSVSTLKIQRTERGDSAVYLCASSYARGQSPLHFGNGTRLTVT.

This chain joins TRBV18 and TRBJ1-1; a weak D match, TRBD1 (5 bases). This CDR3 comprises 13 residues. Trimming left V 5 bases short and J 3 bases short, with 10 bases between. Germline V lookup: CDR1 KGHSH, CDR2 LQKENI. The CDR3 DNA follows: TGTGCCAGCTCATCCACGGGGGACACTGAAGCTTTCTTT. It specifies CASSSTGDTEAFF.

The chain recombines TRBV4-3 with TRBJ1-2; D not resolved. V was cut by 0 bases and J by 7 bases, with 18 bases left in between. Germline-derived CDR1 and CDR2 are LGHNA and YSLEER. The CDR3 covers 16 residues. The CDR3 bases are TGCGCCAGCAGCCAAGATCCGAATTCGAGGATGGGTGGCTACACCTTC. Translation: CASSQDPNSRMGGYTF.

This rearrangement joins TRBV5-1 to TRBJ1-5; D possibly corresponds to TRBD1 (5 bases). V dropped 0 bases and J dropped 6 bases, with 10 bases sitting between them. This CDR3 is 14 amino acids long. In germline, CDR1 is SGHRS, CDR2 YFSETQ. The CDR3 DNA is TGCGCCAGCAGCTTGGATGGGGGAGGTCAGCCCCAGCATTTT. This codes for CASSLDGGGQPQHF.

The rearrangement joins TRBV6-6 to TRBJ1-3; D perhaps matches TRBD1 (5 bases). The V gene lost 2 bases and the J gene lost 3 bases, with 11 bases spanning the gap. Germline values: CDR1 MNHNY, CDR2 SVGAGI (reference sequence). The CDR3 has 15 amino acids. CDR3 in amino acids: CASSYLTGLGNTIYF. CDR3 nucleotides: TGTGCCAGCAGTTACCTTACAGGCCTTGGAAACACCATATATTTT.

V is TRBV6-5 and J is TRBJ1-4; weak D call: TRBD1 (6 bases). The CDR3 loop spans 14 amino acids. Trimming removed 7 bases at V and 11 bases at J, with 20 bases between. Germline-derived CDR1 and CDR2 are MNHEY and SVGAGI. The CDR3 DNA follows: TGTGCCAGCACCACAACGCCGGACAGCGGTAAACTGTTTTTT. It encodes CASTTTPDSGKLFF.

This clone was seen just once. The chain has TRBV28 and TRBJ2-4; a weak D match, TRBD2 (6 bases). The germline V gene encodes CDR1 MDHEN and CDR2 SYDVKM. The CDR3 covers 15 residues. With 6 bases removed from V and 6 bases from J, the gap between germline ends came to 18 bases. Written as DNA, the CDR3 is TGTGCCAGCAGCTCGGGCGGGGCGCGGAGAAACATTCAGTACTTC. This translates into CASSSGGARRNIQYF. Full variable domain (rest looked up from reference TRBV28 and TRBJ2-4): DVKVTQSSRYLVKRTGEKVFLECVQDMDHENMFWYRQDPGLGLRLIYFSYDVKMKEKGDIPEGYSVSREKKERFSLILESASTNQTSMYLCASSSGGARRNIQYFGAGTRLSVL.

The rearrangement links TRBV11-3 to TRBJ2-5; D is ambiguous. CDR3 length: 13 amino acids. Deletions cut 4 bases from V and 4 bases from J, with 10 bases between. CDR1 is SGHNT, CDR2 YENEEA, per germline. CDR3 amino acids: CASSSDYVETQYF. The CDR3 nucleotides are TGTGCCAGCAGCTCCGATTACGTAGAGACCCAGTACTTC. The full variable domain, its missing parts supplied by reference TRBV11-3 and TRBJ2-5, is EAGVVQSPRYKIIEKKQPVAFWCNPISGHNTLYWYLQNLGQGPELLIRYENEEAVDDSQLPKDRFSAERLKGVDSTLKIQPAELGDSAVYLCASSSDYVETQYFGPGTRLLVL.

This chain uses TRBV6-6 with TRBJ2-3, with a weak D call TRBD2 (6 bases). Trimming cost V 4 bases and J 0 bases, with 14 bases left between them. This CDR3 comprises 16 residues. Germline V gene data show CDR1 as MNHNY and CDR2 as SVGAGI (reference sequence). Here the CDR3 DNA reads TGTGCCAGCAGTTTCCACACGGGAGTTAGCACAGATACGCAGTATTTT. Translating gives CASSFHTGVSTDTQYF.

The gene calls are TRBV18 and TRBJ1-6; D not resolved. The germline gives CDR1 KGHSH, CDR2 LQKENI. Trimming left V 0 bases short and J 7 bases short, with 7 bases between. The CDR3 totals 14 residues. CDR3 nucleotide sequence: TGTGCCAGCTCACCACCCCCCTCGAATTCACCCCTCCACTTT. It is translated as CASSPPPSNSPLHF.

The J gene is TRBJ2-5, the V gene TRBV19, with TRBD1 identical over 8 bases. The CDR3 loop spans 16 amino acids. J lost 3 bases, V lost 5 bases, and 11 bases had no gene match. In germline, CDR1 is LNHDA, CDR2 SQIVND (reference sequence). The CDR3 region has the DNA TGTGCCAGTAGTCGACGTCCGGGACAGGCGGAAGAGACCCAGTACTTC. Translating gives CASSRRPGQAEETQYF.

The V and J genes are TRBV5-3 and TRBJ2-7; possibly TRBD1 for D (6 bases). TRBV5-3 is annotated as an ORF whose role is uncertain. This CDR3 has 12 residues. The V end lost 10 bases, the J end lost 7 bases, and 18 bases lay between the germline ends. The CDR3 reads CARSPGAREQYF. In DNA form, the CDR3 reads TGTGCCCGCTCCCCAGGGGCTAGGGAGCAGTACTTC.

Here the CDR3 reads CASSLKSGGGNEQFF. The CDR3 coding sequence is TGTGCCAGCAGCTTGAAGAGCGGGGGGGGCAATGAGCAGTTCTTC. The chain couples TRBV5-4 to TRBJ2-1, with 10 bases that match TRBD2. J was trimmed by 6 bases and V by 1 base; bases with no gene match: 4. CDR1 SGHNT and CDR2 YYREEE come from the germline V gene (reference sequence). There are 15 residues in the CDR3. Filled out from reference TRBV5-4 and TRBJ2-1, the complete variable domain reads ETGVTQSPTHLIKTRGQQVTLRCSSQSGHNTVSWYQQALGQGPQFIFQYYREEENGRGNFPPRFSGLQFPNYSSELNVNALELDDSALYLCASSLKSGGGNEQFFGPGTRLTVL.

This sequence joins TRBV6-1 and TRBJ2-4, with a possible D match to TRBD1 (7 bases). V was cut by 2 bases and J by 8 bases, with 16 bases left in between. The CDR3 is 15 residues long. Germline CDR1 is MNHNS and CDR2 is SASEGT. The CDR3 loop reads CASSETGVGGYIQYF. The CDR3, as DNA: TGTGCCAGCAGTGAAACAGGGGTGGGGGGATACATTCAGTACTTC.

CDR3: CASSASSGTGMNEQFF. Here the CDR3 DNA reads TGTGCCAGCAGTGCCTCTTCCGGGACAGGGATGAATGAGCAGTTCTTC. The chain joins TRBV6-1 to TRBJ2-1, with TRBD1 matching 9 bases. The CDR3 runs 16 residues. J lost 7 bases, V lost 4 bases, and 11 bases had no gene match. Germline V gene sequence: CDR1 MNHNS, CDR2 SASEGT.

The chain carries TRBV10-3 and TRBJ1-1, with TRBD1 identical over 7 bases. The CDR3 runs 14 residues. Unmatched junction bases numbered 4, after V lost 4 bases and J lost 2 bases. Germline-derived CDR1 and CDR2 are ENHRY and SYGVKD. The CDR3 bases are TGTGCCATCAGTGTGCGGACAGGTAACACTGAAGCTTTCTTT. Protein sequence: CAISVRTGNTEAFF.